A single sample gave rise to the 8 T cell receptor beta chains below, sequenced in a study of neoadjuvant anti-PD-1 for oral cavity cancer. Using immunoSEQ multiplex PCR, the repertoire was profiled, and TCRdb retains in-frame clones only, with some absent. The sample includes about 7,200 clones, roughly 54% seen only once; the top ten take around 7.1%. The sequences come from tumor tissue, collected before nivolumab (anti-PD-1) treatment. Source of these receptors: a person between 35 and 79 years old with oral cavity squamous cell carcinoma.

Only a few counts were recorded for this clone. The CDR3 sequence is CASSLLGRDYGYTF. The CDR3 nucleotides are TGTGCCAGCAGTTTACTAGGCAGGGACTATGGCTACACCTTC. The chain recombines TRBV27 with TRBJ1-2; D possibly corresponds to TRBD1 (5 bases). The CDR3 is made up of 14 amino acids. V lost 2 bases and J lost 3, with 10 bases in between. Germline CDR1 MNHEY, CDR2 SMNVEV (reference sequence).

This clone was recorded a few times. The gene calls are TRBV5-4 and TRBJ2-3; 12 nucleotides match TRBD2. J was trimmed by 5 bases and V by 4 bases; bases with no gene match: 8. The length of the CDR3 is 16 residues. Germline values: CDR1 SGHNT, CDR2 YYREEE (reference sequence). The DNA of the CDR3 is TGTGCCAGCAGCAGATCTAGCGGGGGGGCTGAAGATACGCAGTATTTT. Translating gives CASSRSSGGAEDTQYF.

Only one count was recorded for this clone. The rearrangement joins TRBV6-5 to TRBJ1-5; tentative D call: TRBD1 (5 bases). Germline V lookup: CDR1 MNHEY, CDR2 SVGAGI. This CDR3 has 12 residues. V gave up 2 bases and J gave up 13 bases, with 12 bases separating them. The CDR3 bases are TGTGCCAGCAGTTACAGTACAGCAGGGCAGCATTTT. As protein: CASSYSTAGQHF.

The gene calls are TRBV5-5 and TRBJ2-7; D ambiguous. The CDR3 totals 14 residues. The V end was cut by 0 bases, the J end by 4 bases, with 11 bases between. The germline gives CDR1 SGHKS, CDR2 YYEKEE (reference sequence). In nucleotides, the CDR3 is TGTGCCAGCAGCTTGGCCCTCGGCAGATACGAGCAGTACTTC. Its protein is CASSLALGRYEQYF.

The J gene is TRBJ2-7, the V gene TRBV7-9, with D possibly TRBD2 on 7 matching bases. CDR1 and CDR2 (germline): SEHNR, FQNEAQ (reference sequence). The CDR3 loop spans 15 amino acids. V lost 5 bases and J lost 3, with 17 bases in between. The CDR3 region has the DNA TGTGCCAGCAGCCTACGGGGGCTAGCGGTCTACGAGCAGTACTTC. The encoded protein is CASSLRGLAVYEQYF. Based on the CDR3 plus reference TRBV7-9 and TRBJ2-7, the full variable domain is DTGVSQNPRHKITKRGQNVTFRCDPISEHNRLYWYRQTLGQGPEFLTYFQNEAQLEKSRLLSDRFSAERPKGSFSTLEIQRTEQGDSAMYLCASSLRGLAVYEQYFGPGTRLTVT.

Points on this clone: At one of its ends the junction is not consistent with the germline gene, which may arise from a read error. V usage is TRBV6-5 and J usage is TRBJ2-3, with 7 bases identical to TRBD2. The CDR3 contains 14 residues. In germline, CDR1 is MNHEY, CDR2 SVGAGI. CDR3 sequence reads: CASSYRDYTDPQYF. Written as DNA, the CDR3 is TGTGCCAGCAGTTATCGGGACTATACAGATCCGCAGTATTTT.

The chain is built from TRBV10-2 and TRBJ2-1, with TRBD2 matching 13 bases. CDR1 and CDR2 from the germline V gene are WSHSY and SAAADI. V dropped 6 bases and J dropped 8; count of bases not matched to a gene: 4. This CDR3 has 14 residues. The CDR3 sequence is CASRGTSGVHEQFF. The CDR3 region has the DNA TGCGCCAGCAGGGGGACTAGCGGGGTCCATGAGCAGTTCTTC.

J is TRBJ1-2 and V is TRBV6-1; a possible D gene is TRBD1 (6 bases). This CDR3 spans 13 amino acids. V was shortened by 1 base and J by 6 bases, with 9 bases between the two germline ends. The germline V gene has CDR1 MNHNS and CDR2 SASEGT. CDR3: CASSEESGDGYTF. CDR3 DNA: TGTGCCAGCAGTGAAGAGTCAGGGGATGGCTACACCTTC.